This passage covers 27 T cell receptor beta chains from one sample sequenced in a study of blood T cell repertoires in COVID-19. Profiling relied on immunoSEQ multiplex PCR, and the TCRdb table lists in-frame clones only, not all of them. Here the sample spans some 260,000 clones, 80% to 90% being singletons. The specimen was PBMCs or T cells enriched from blood (not recorded which). The receptors stem from a man aged 25 to 40 with acute COVID-19.

The V gene is TRBV4-3, the J gene TRBJ1-1; 8 nucleotides line up with TRBD1. The CDR3 runs 14 residues. The V gene end was trimmed by 1 base and the J gene end by 7 bases; junction bases not matched to a gene: 5. Per germline, CDR1 LGHNA and CDR2 YSLEER. In DNA, the CDR3 is TGCGCCAGCAGCCAAGGAGGCAGGGGGCTTGAAGCTTTCTTT. Translation: CASSQGGRGLEAFF.

This clone was observed once. V gene TRBV13 combines with J gene TRBJ2-5; D is undetermined. Germline V gene sequence: CDR1 PRHDT, CDR2 FYEKMQ (reference sequence). The V end lost 1 base, the J end lost 2 bases, and 8 bases lay between the germline ends. The CDR3 totals 14 residues. The CDR3 reads CASSLEKLQETQYF. In nucleotides, the CDR3 is TGTGCCAGCAGCTTAGAAAAGCTACAAGAGACCCAGTACTTC.

The rearrangement links TRBV7-2 to TRBJ1-5, with D possibly being TRBD1 (6 bases). V lost 1 base and J 9 bases, leaving 13 bases between the germline ends. Germline CDR1 SGHTA, CDR2 FQGNSA. CDR3 length equals 14 residues. The CDR3 loop is CASSLGQDLGPQHF. In DNA form, the CDR3 reads TGTGCCAGCAGCTTAGGACAGGACTTAGGGCCCCAGCATTTT.

This chain joins TRBV14 and TRBJ2-1, with D possibly being TRBD1 (5 bases). Germline-derived CDR1 and CDR2 are SGHDN and FVKESK. Trimming removed 0 bases from V and 8 bases from J, with 17 bases in between. The CDR3 is 16 residues long. The chain's CDR3 is CASSQDVGPGMDEQFF. The CDR3, as DNA: TGTGCCAGCAGCCAAGATGTCGGTCCAGGGATGGATGAGCAGTTCTTC. The entire variable domain, with the rest obtained from reference TRBV14 and TRBJ2-1, is as follows: EAGVTQFPSHSVIEKGQTVTLRCDPISGHDNLYWYRRVMGKEIKFLLHFVKESKQDESGMPNNRFLAERTGGTYSTLKVQPAELEDSGVYFCASSQDVGPGMDEQFFGPGTRLTVL.

This chain joins TRBV7-6 and TRBJ1-1; D is undetermined. V lost 1 base, J lost 1 base, and 4 bases lay in between. This CDR3 is 13 amino acids long. In germline, CDR1 is SGHVS, CDR2 FNYEAQ. The CDR3 region is CASSLVRNTEAFF. In DNA, the CDR3 is TGTGCCAGCAGCTTAGTCAGGAACACTGAAGCTTTCTTT.

In its sample, this clone was seen once. The V gene is TRBV9, the J gene TRBJ1-1; D unclear. The germline V gene has CDR1 SGDLS and CDR2 YYNGEE. Trimming pared 3 bases from V and 1 base from J, leaving 13 bases between. The length of the CDR3 is 15 residues. CDR3 nucleotides: TGTGCCAGCAGCGGCCGTGGACTGCCGAACACTGAAGCTTTCTTT. Amino acids: CASSGRGLPNTEAFF.

The chain uses TRBV5-8 and TRBJ1-2, with TRBD1 matching over 11 bases. Unmatched junction bases numbered 6, after V lost 1 base and J lost 4 bases. The CDR3 extends over 16 amino acids. Germline CDR1 and CDR2: SGHTS and YDEGEE. The CDR3 loop is CASSLSRTGGVYGYTF. CDR3 bases: TGTGCCAGCAGCTTGAGCAGGACAGGGGGCGTCTATGGCTACACCTTC.

The CDR3 region is CASSTSRGGKNIQYF. As DNA, the CDR3 is TGTGCCAGCAGTACCTCGCGGGGGGGCAAAAACATTCAGTACTTC. The V and J genes are TRBV6-2 or TRBV6-3 and TRBJ2-4, with TRBD2 identical over 9 bases. The CDR3 has 15 amino acids. The V and J ends lost 5 bases and 3 bases, in that order; junction bases with no gene match: 5. The germline V gene has CDR1 MNHEY and CDR2 SVGEGT.

The V and J genes are TRBV6-2 or TRBV6-3 and TRBJ1-1; D ambiguous. Trimming removed 0 bases from V and 5 bases from J, with 10 bases in between. The CDR3 contains 14 residues. CDR1 and CDR2 (germline): MNHEY, SVGEGT. The CDR3 DNA is TGTGCCAGCAGTTACTCCGATACCCGGACTGAAGCTTTCTTT. This translates into CASSYSDTRTEAFF.

The chain joins TRBV7-9 to TRBJ1-5, with D tentatively TRBD1 (5 bases). This CDR3 comprises 15 residues. Germline V CDR1 and CDR2: SEHNR, FQNEAQ (reference sequence). The V gene lost 5 bases and the J gene lost 0 bases, with 11 bases spanning the gap. The CDR3 DNA reads as TGTGCCAGCAGCGCGGGACGGTTTAGCAATCAGCCCCAGCATTTT. Translation gives CASSAGRFSNQPQHF.

The chain links TRBV11-3 to TRBJ2-1; unclear D gene. This CDR3 contains 11 residues. The V and J ends lost 11 bases and 8 bases respectively, with 13 bases between them. The germline gives CDR1 SGHNT, CDR2 YENEEA. CDR3 protein: CAVSNGDEQFF. CDR3 nucleotide sequence: TGTGCCGTTAGCAACGGCGATGAGCAGTTCTTC.

V usage is TRBV11-3 and J usage is TRBJ2-3; the D gene is possibly TRBD2 (5 bases). This CDR3 is built from 14 residues. V was trimmed by 0 bases and J by 4 bases, leaving 8 bases between them. CDR1 is SGHNT, CDR2 YENEEA, per germline. The CDR3 sequence is CASSLDGGPDTQYF. Here the CDR3 DNA reads TGTGCCAGCAGCTTAGATGGAGGACCAGATACGCAGTATTTT.

This chain connects TRBV24-1 to TRBJ1-5, with 7 bases fitting TRBD1. Trimming removed 9 bases from V and 1 base from J; junction bases left unmatched: 5. Per germline, CDR1 KGHDR and CDR2 SFDVKD. The CDR3 extends over 14 amino acids. The CDR3 bases are TGTGCCACCCGTCAGACAGGGAGCAATCAGCCCCAGCATTTT. Protein sequence: CATRQTGSNQPQHF.

The V call is TRBV13, the J call TRBJ1-1; TRBD1 might be the D (5 bases). The CDR3 consists of 19 residues. The V end was cut by 2 bases, the J end by 0 bases, with 22 bases between. CDR1 PRHDT and CDR2 FYEKMQ come from the germline V gene (reference sequence). CDR3 DNA sequence: TGTGCCAGCAGCTTAAGGGCAGGGAAGCATAGCGGAATGAACACTGAAGCTTTCTTT. It codes for CASSLRAGKHSGMNTEAFF.

This chain uses TRBV6-5 with TRBJ1-6, with TRBD1 identical over 7 bases. Germline V gene lookup returns CDR1 MNHEY and CDR2 SVGAGI. This CDR3 region has 15 residues. V was clipped by 0 bases and J by 8 bases; unmatched bases: 4. The CDR3 is CASSYSRGRDSPLHF. The CDR3, as DNA: TGTGCCAGCAGTTACTCAAGGGGGCGCGATTCACCCCTCCACTTT.

This clone has more than one count but fewer than ten. This chain connects TRBV4-2 to TRBJ1-4, with 7 bases lining up with TRBD1. The junction had 3 bases not matched to a gene; V was cut back by 4 bases and J by 7 bases. CDR1 is LGHNA and CDR2 is YNFKEQ in the germline V gene. The CDR3 is 13 amino acids. The CDR3 DNA reads TGTGCCAGCAGCCTGCAGGGGGTTGAAAAACTGTTTTTT. Protein: CASSLQGVEKLFF.

This sequence joins TRBV5-1 and TRBJ2-5, with a tentative D call TRBD2 (7 bases). Trimming took 0 bases from V and 5 from J, leaving 29 bases between them. The CDR3 is made up of 20 amino acids. The germline gives CDR1 SGHRS, CDR2 YFSETQ. The CDR3 DNA reads as TGCGCCAGCAGCTTGGGGAGTAATGTAATGCGGGGGCCTACTGGGGAGACCCAGTACTTC. Translation gives CASSLGSNVMRGPTGETQYF.

The gene calls are TRBV6-2 or TRBV6-3 and TRBJ1-5, with TRBD1 identical over 7 bases. Germline lookup yields CDR1 MNHEY and CDR2 SVGEGT. This CDR3 has 15 residues. V gave up 5 bases and J gave up 4 bases; unmatched junction bases: 8. This CDR3 is CASSQPGQRNQPQHF. CDR3 bases: TGTGCCAGCAGTCAACCGGGACAGAGAAATCAGCCCCAGCATTTT.

The genes are TRBV9 and TRBJ2-1; D remains unclear. CDR3 length equals 17 residues. CDR1 is SGDLS, CDR2 YYNGEE, per germline. The ends were cut back, 0 bases at V and 2 bases at J, with 15 bases in the middle. The CDR3 nucleotides read TGTGCCAGCAGCGTAGCTACTGGTGTGGGCGCCTACAATGAGCAGTTCTTC. This sequence encodes CASSVATGVGAYNEQFF.

The chain has TRBV6-1 and TRBJ2-3; 11 bases match TRBD2. The CDR3 loop spans 16 amino acids. Germline CDR1 MNHNS, CDR2 SASEGT. V trimming: 3 bases; J trimming: 3 bases; junction bases outside the gene matches: 5. The DNA for the CDR3 is TGTGCCAGCAGTGACCGACTAGCGGGAACTACAGATACGCAGTATTTT. Translating it yields CASSDRLAGTTDTQYF.

Details on this clone: Germline is not matched at one junction end, which may reflect a read error. The V and J genes are TRBV5-1 and TRBJ2-2, with 14 bases fitting TRBD2. The germline V gene encodes CDR1 SGHRS and CDR2 YFSETQ. The length of the CDR3 is 17 residues. This CDR3 reads CASSDGTSGRPSGELFF. The CDR3 DNA reads as TGTGCCAGCAGCGACGGGACTAGCGGGAGACCCTCCGGGGAGCTGTTTTTT.

The chain links TRBV5-5 to TRBJ2-7; TRBD1 is a possible D gene (5 bases). The CDR3 has 15 amino acids. The ends were cut back, 2 bases at V and 3 bases at J, with 15 bases in the middle. The V gene's germline CDR1 is SGHKS and CDR2 YYEKEE (reference sequence). In DNA form, the CDR3 reads TGTGCCAGCAGCTTCGAAGGGGCCCCTCGCTACGAGCAGTACGTC. Amino acids: CASSFEGAPRYEQYV.

This clone was counted a single time. CDR3 in DNA: TGTGCCAGCAGCGTAGGACTAGCGGGGGGGCGAGAGACCCAGTACTTC. Protein product: CASSVGLAGGRETQYF. V usage is TRBV9 and J usage is TRBJ2-5, with 14 bases identical to TRBD2. Germline V gene lookup returns CDR1 SGDLS and CDR2 YYNGEE. The V gene end was trimmed by 0 bases and the J gene end by 4 bases; junction bases not matched to a gene: 2. The CDR3 contains 16 residues.

This chain links TRBV6-6 with TRBJ1-2; D gene unclear. This CDR3 comprises 12 residues. CDR1 MNHNY and CDR2 SVGAGI come from the germline V gene (reference sequence). Trimming stripped 6 bases from V and 7 bases from J, with 12 bases between. As DNA, the CDR3 is TGTGCCAGCAGCGACGGGAGGAGTGGCTACACCTTC. Amino acids: CASSDGRSGYTF.

This clone showed up just a few times. This chain links TRBV9 with TRBJ1-1; possible D gene TRBD1, 5 bases. V lost 4 bases and J lost 4, with 14 bases in between. The germline V gene has CDR1 SGDLS and CDR2 YYNGEE. CDR3 length equals 14 residues. The CDR3 region is CASSPDGGGTEAFF. CDR3 coding DNA: TGTGCCAGCAGCCCTGATGGGGGAGGCACTGAAGCTTTCTTT.

The chain has TRBV6-1 and TRBJ1-5; 8 nucleotides line up with TRBD1. This CDR3 is built from 15 residues. V gave up 3 bases and J gave up 3 bases; unmatched junction bases: 4. Germline V gene lookup returns CDR1 MNHNS and CDR2 SASEGT. In DNA form, the CDR3 reads TGTGCCAGCAGTGACGGACAGGGAAACAATCAGCCCCAGCATTTT. Encoded protein: CASSDGQGNNQPQHF.

The rearrangement uses TRBV9 and TRBJ2-1; 9 nucleotides align to TRBD2. The CDR3 has 18 residues. Germline V gene lookup returns CDR1 SGDLS and CDR2 YYNGEE. Trimming at V came to 3 bases and at J to 12 bases, leaving 22 bases not matched to a gene. The CDR3 DNA reads TGTGCCAGCAGCGCGCCTCCCCCTAGCGGGAATGACACGATCGGGCAGTTCTTC. This encodes CASSAPPPSGNDTIGQFF.